The clone carrying this T cell receptor beta chain showed up just a few times. Authors' methods: The authors estimated nucleated cell counts from reference gene primer amplification. Profiling relied on immunoSEQ multiplex PCR, and the TCRdb table lists in-frame clones only, not all of them. The V and J calls and clone size come from that table; D and trimming were worked out from the DNA. The sample shows approximately 180,000 clones, 82% of them seen only once. This CDR3 region has 16 residues. Trimming cost V 4 bases and J 0 bases; bases outside gene matches: 6. The germline CDR1 and CDR2 sequences are MDHEN and SYDVKM. The sample belongs to a study of blood T cell repertoires in COVID-19. Turning to the study itself: Spain, Italy and the United States supplied samples that represented acute and convalescent COVID-19. PBMCs, B-cell-depleted T cells, or T cells provided the cDNA or gDNA that made up the material.

The V call is TRBV28, the J call TRBJ2-4; TRBD2 aligns across 7 bases. This receptor was obtained from a woman aged 70 to 79 with acute or convalescent COVID-19. The specimen was peripheral blood. The CDR3: CASSSRGGRAKNIQYF. CDR3 DNA sequence: TGTGCCAGCAGTTCCCGGGGAGGGAGAGCCAAAAACATTCAGTACTTC.